These 7 T cell receptor beta chains were all obtained from the same sample, sequenced in a study of multiple sclerosis patients with progressive multifocal leukoencephalopathy. Using immunoSEQ multiplex PCR, the repertoire was profiled, and TCRdb retains in-frame clones only, with some absent. The table shows tens of thousands of clones, with 90% occurring only once. Regarding time point: roughly 13 months of natalizumab therapy. Sequenced here: PBMCs, sampled from a patient treated with natalizumab. The receptors were sampled from a human donor with multiple sclerosis.

This chain links TRBV30 with TRBJ1-3; 7 bases agree with TRBD1. CDR1 is GTSNPN and CDR2 is SVGIG in the germline V gene (reference sequence). After removal of 3 bases from V and 4 bases from J, the junction contained 9 bases not matched to a gene. The CDR3 runs 15 residues. This chain's CDR3 is CAWSLQGRMGNTIYF. The CDR3 DNA reads TGTGCCTGGAGCTTACAGGGGCGGATGGGAAACACCATATATTTT.

This chain links TRBV10-3 with TRBJ2-7; 9 nucleotides agree with TRBD2. With 0 bases clipped from V and 3 bases from J, the junction kept 9 bases outside the gene matches. The CDR3 is made up of 17 amino acids. Germline values: CDR1 ENHRY, CDR2 SYGVKD. CDR3 sequence (DNA): TGTGCCATCAGTGAGTCGGCCGCTAGCGGGGTGAGCTACGAGCAGTACTTC. Its translation: CAISESAASGVSYEQYF.

V is TRBV5-4 and J is TRBJ1-1; the match to TRBD1 covers 12 bases. With 3 bases clipped from V and 2 bases from J, the junction kept 8 bases outside the gene matches. CDR1 SGHNT and CDR2 YYREEE come from the germline V gene (reference sequence). The CDR3 has 17 residues. Written as DNA, the CDR3 is TGTGCCAGCAGCTACTGGGACAGGGGGCCGATAAACACTGAAGCTTTCTTT. It translates to CASSYWDRGPINTEAFF.

V is TRBV5-1 and J is TRBJ2-6, with unresolved D. Trimming pared 3 bases from V and 0 bases from J, leaving 4 bases between. Germline V CDR1 and CDR2: SGHRS, YFSETQ. There are 14 residues in the CDR3. CDR3: CASSSSSGANVLTF. The DNA of the CDR3 is TGCGCCAGCAGCTCGAGCTCTGGGGCCAACGTCCTGACTTTC.

The J gene is TRBJ2-5, the V gene TRBV7-9; TRBD2 matches 7 bases. The junction had 15 bases not matched to a gene; V was cut back by 1 base and J by 1 base. This CDR3 is built from 19 residues. The germline V gene encodes CDR1 SEHNR and CDR2 FQNEAQ (reference sequence). CDR3 loop: CASSLGRRGVGRTQETQYF. The CDR3 region has the DNA TGTGCCAGCAGCTTAGGACGCCGGGGGGTGGGGAGAACCCAAGAGACCCAGTACTTC.

There are a few counts of this clone. V usage is TRBV5-6 and J usage is TRBJ2-2, with D perhaps matching TRBD2 (6 bases). Germline assignment: CDR1 SGHDT and CDR2 YYEEEE. V was cut by 1 base and J by 9 bases, with 16 bases left in between. CDR3 length equals 15 residues. Here the CDR3 DNA reads TGTGCCAGCAGCTTGCGGGAGTTCGGGCTCCGGGAGCTGTTTTTT. This encodes CASSLREFGLRELFF. The entire variable domain, with the rest obtained from reference TRBV5-6 and TRBJ2-2, is as follows: DAGVTQSPTHLIKTRGQQVTLRCSPKSGHDTVSWYQQALGQGPQFIFQYYEEEERQRGNFPDRFSGHQFPNYSSELNVNALLLGDSALYLCASSLREFGLRELFFGEGSRLTVL.

This chain links TRBV5-6 with TRBJ1-1; D uncertain. The CDR3 sequence is 15 residues long. The germline gives CDR1 SGHDT, CDR2 YYEEEE. With 0 bases removed from V and 4 bases from J, the gap between germline ends came to 13 bases. CDR3 coding DNA: TGTGCCAGCAGCTTGGTGGGAGGGAAAACCACTGAAGCTTTCTTT. This gives the protein CASSLVGGKTTEAFF.